This passage covers 5 T cell receptor beta chains from one sample sequenced in a study of preoperative IRX-2 immunotherapy in early breast cancer. The data were produced by immunoSEQ multiplex PCR, yet TCRdb's version contains in-frame clones alone and is incomplete. This repertoire shows around 95,000 clones, roughly 88% found once; its top ten account for roughly 2%. This sample's treatment: preoperative locoregional IRX-2 cytokine immunotherapy. The material sequenced was tumor tissue, taken after IRX-2 immunotherapy. The receptors stem from a human donor with breast cancer.

The rearrangement uses TRBV19 and TRBJ2-1, with D hard to call. Germline values: CDR1 LNHDA, CDR2 SQIVND (reference sequence). The V end lost 7 bases, the J end lost 5 bases, and 15 bases lay between the germline ends. The CDR3 covers 14 residues. This chain's CDR3 is CASTRQEINNEQFF. The CDR3 nucleotides are TGTGCCAGTACTCGGCAGGAGATCAACAATGAGCAGTTCTTC.

This sequence joins TRBV25-1 and TRBJ2-5; the match to TRBD2 covers 7 bases. The CDR3 loop spans 14 amino acids. Germline values: CDR1 MGHDK, CDR2 SYGVNS. V was pared by 2 bases and J by 5 bases, with 5 bases of the junction left unmatched. This CDR3 reads CASSESGARETQYF. CDR3 DNA sequence: TGTGCCAGCAGTGAAAGCGGGGCTCGGGAGACCCAGTACTTC.

This chain joins TRBV6-8 and TRBJ1-1, with TRBD1 as a possible D gene (5 bases). V dropped 4 bases and J dropped 7 bases, with 10 bases sitting between them. Germline-derived CDR1 and CDR2 are MNHGY and SAAAGT. The CDR3 covers 12 residues. The CDR3 DNA is TGTGCCAGCAGTTTTCAGGGCGGTGAAGCTTTCTTT. This encodes CASSFQGGEAFF.

The rearrangement uses TRBV29-1 and TRBJ2-3; 8 positions agree with TRBD1. Trimming removed 6 bases from V and 2 bases from J; junction bases left unmatched: 7. The CDR3 covers 14 residues. Germline CDR1 reads SQVTM; CDR2 reads ANQGSEA. The CDR3 sequence: CSVDTQGDTDTQYF. In nucleotides, the CDR3 is TGCAGCGTAGACACACAGGGGGACACAGATACGCAGTATTTT.

The chain carries TRBV30 and TRBJ2-1; maybe TRBD1 (5 bases). Per germline, CDR1 GTSNPN and CDR2 SVGIG (reference sequence). This CDR3 comprises 11 residues. Between the trimmed V and J ends, which lost 5 bases and 4 bases, there was a span of 6 bases. The CDR3 here is CAWQGYNEQFF. In DNA form, the CDR3 reads TGTGCCTGGCAGGGTTACAATGAGCAGTTCTTC.